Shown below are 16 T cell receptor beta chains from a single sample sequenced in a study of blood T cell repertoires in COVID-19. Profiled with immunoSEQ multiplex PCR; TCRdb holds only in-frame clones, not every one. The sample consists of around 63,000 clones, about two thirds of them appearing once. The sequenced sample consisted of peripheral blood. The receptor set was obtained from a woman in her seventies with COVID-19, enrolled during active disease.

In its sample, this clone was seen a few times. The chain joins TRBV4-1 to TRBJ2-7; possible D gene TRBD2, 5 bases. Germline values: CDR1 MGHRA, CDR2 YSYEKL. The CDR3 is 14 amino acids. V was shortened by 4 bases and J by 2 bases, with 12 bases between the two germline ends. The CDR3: CASSPTSGTYEQYF. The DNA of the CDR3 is TGCGCCAGCAGCCCCACCTCCGGGACCTACGAGCAGTACTTC.

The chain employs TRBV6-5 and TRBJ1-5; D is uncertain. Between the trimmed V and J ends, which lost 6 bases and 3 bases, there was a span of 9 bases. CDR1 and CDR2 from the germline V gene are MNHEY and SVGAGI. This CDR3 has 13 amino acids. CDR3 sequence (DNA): TGTGCCAGCAGGCCTAGACCCAATCAGCCCCAGCATTTT. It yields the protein CASRPRPNQPQHF.

CDR3 sequence: CASSSGASAQYF. The CDR3, as DNA: TGTGCCAGCAGTTCGGGAGCTTCAGCGCAGTATTTT. The V gene is TRBV11-2, the J gene TRBJ2-3, with D perhaps TRBD2 (6 bases). The CDR3 is 12 residues long. V was pared by 6 bases and J by 10 bases, with 14 bases between. Germline V lookup: CDR1 SGHAT, CDR2 FQNNGV.

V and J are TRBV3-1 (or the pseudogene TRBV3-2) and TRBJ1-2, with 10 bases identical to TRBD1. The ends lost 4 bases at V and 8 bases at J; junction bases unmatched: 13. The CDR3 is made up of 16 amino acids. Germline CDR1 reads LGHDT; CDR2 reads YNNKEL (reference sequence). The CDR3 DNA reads TGTGCCAGCAGCCCGAAGGGGACAGGGGCCCTCGGGGGCTACACCTTC. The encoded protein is CASSPKGTGALGGYTF.

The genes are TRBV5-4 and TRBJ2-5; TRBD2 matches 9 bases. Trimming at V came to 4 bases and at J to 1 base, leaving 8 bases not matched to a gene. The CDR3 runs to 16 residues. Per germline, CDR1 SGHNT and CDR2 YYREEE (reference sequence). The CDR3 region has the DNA TGTGCCAGCAGCCCCCGACTAGCGGTGATCCAAGAGACCCAGTACTTC. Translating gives CASSPRLAVIQETQYF.

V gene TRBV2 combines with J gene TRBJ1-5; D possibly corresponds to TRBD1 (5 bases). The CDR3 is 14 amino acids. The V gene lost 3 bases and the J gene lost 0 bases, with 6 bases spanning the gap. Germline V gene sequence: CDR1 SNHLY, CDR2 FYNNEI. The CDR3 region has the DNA TGTGCCAGCAGTGAGACAGCTAGCAATCAGCCCCAGCATTTT. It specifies CASSETASNQPQHF.

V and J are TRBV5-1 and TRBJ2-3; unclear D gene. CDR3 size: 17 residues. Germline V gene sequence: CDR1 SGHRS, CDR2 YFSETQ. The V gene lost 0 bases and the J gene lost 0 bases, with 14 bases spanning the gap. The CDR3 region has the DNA TGCGCCAGCAGCTTGGACAACGTACAGATTAGCACAGATACGCAGTATTTT. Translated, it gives CASSLDNVQISTDTQYF.

CDR3 nucleotides: TGCGCCAGCAGTCAGGCACCTCTGCCCGTTTATAGCAATCAGCCCCAGCATTTT. This sequence encodes CASSQAPLPVYSNQPQHF. The V gene is TRBV23-1, the J gene TRBJ1-5, with D uncertain. TRBV23-1 has ORF status, its function being uncertain. V was pared by 3 bases and J by 0 bases, with 18 bases between. The CDR3 length is 18 residues.

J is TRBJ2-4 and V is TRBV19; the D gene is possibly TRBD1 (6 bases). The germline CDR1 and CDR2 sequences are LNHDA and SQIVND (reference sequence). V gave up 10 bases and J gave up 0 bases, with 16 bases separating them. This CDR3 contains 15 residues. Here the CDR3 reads CATSPGQLAKNIQYF. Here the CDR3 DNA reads TGTGCCACCTCACCGGGACAACTAGCCAAAAACATTCAGTACTTC.

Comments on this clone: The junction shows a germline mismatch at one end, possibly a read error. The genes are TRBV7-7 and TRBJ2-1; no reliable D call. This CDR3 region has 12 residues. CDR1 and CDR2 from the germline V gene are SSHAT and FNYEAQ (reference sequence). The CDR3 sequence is CASSIRGGEQFF. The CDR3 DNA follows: TGTGCTAGCAGCATCAGAGGTGGTGAGCAGTTCTTC. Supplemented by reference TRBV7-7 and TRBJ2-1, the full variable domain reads GAGVSQSPRYKVTKRGQDVTLRCDPISSHATLYWYQQALGQGPEFLTYFNYEAQPDKSGLPSDRFSAERPEGSISTLTIQRTEQRDSAMYRCASSIRGGEQFFGPGTRLTVL.

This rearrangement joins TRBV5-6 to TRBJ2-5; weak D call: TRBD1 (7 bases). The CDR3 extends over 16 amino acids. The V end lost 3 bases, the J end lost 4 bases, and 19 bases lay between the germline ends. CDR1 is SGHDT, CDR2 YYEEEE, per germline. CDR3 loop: CASSSLAPQGVETQYF. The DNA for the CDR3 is TGTGCCAGCAGCTCACTAGCCCCCCAGGGGGTAGAGACCCAGTACTTC. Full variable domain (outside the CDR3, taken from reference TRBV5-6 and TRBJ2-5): DAGVTQSPTHLIKTRGQQVTLRCSPKSGHDTVSWYQQALGQGPQFIFQYYEEEERQRGNFPDRFSGHQFPNYSSELNVNALLLGDSALYLCASSSLAPQGVETQYFGPGTRLLVL.

For the CDR3, the DNA is TGTGCCAGCAGCCAAGGACCCAGGGTCGGGGAGCTGTTTTTT. Amino acid sequence: CASSQGPRVGELFF. The genes are TRBV3-1 (or the pseudogene TRBV3-2) and TRBJ2-2; a weak D match, TRBD1 (5 bases). This CDR3 spans 14 amino acids. Germline CDR1 is LGHDT and CDR2 is YNNKEL (reference sequence). Trimming cost V 1 base and J 7 bases, with 10 bases left between them.

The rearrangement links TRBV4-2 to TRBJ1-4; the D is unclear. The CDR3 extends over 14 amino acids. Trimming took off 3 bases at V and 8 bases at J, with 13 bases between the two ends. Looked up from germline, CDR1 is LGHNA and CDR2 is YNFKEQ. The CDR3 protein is CASSQSRGMEKLFF. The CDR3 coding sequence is TGTGCCAGCAGCCAGTCCCGAGGGATGGAAAAACTGTTTTTT.

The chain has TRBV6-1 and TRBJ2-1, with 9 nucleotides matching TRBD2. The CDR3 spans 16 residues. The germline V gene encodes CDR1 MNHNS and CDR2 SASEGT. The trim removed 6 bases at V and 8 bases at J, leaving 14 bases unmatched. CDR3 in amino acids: CASSEIAGEGWDEQFF. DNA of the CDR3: TGTGCCAGCAGCGAAATAGCGGGAGAGGGTTGGGATGAGCAGTTCTTC.

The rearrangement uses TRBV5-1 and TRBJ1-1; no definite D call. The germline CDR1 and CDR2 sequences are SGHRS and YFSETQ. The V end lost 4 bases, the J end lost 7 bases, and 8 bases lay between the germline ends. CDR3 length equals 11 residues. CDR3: CASSGGGEAFF. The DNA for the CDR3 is TGCGCCAGCAGCGGAGGAGGTGAAGCTTTCTTT.

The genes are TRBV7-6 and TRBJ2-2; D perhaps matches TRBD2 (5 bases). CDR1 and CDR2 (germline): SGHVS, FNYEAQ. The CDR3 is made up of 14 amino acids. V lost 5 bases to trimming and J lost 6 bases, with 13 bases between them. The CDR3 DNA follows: TGTGCCAGCAGCCCCCCGTATAGCGCCGGGGAGCTGTTTTTT. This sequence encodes CASSPPYSAGELFF.